The 9 T cell receptor beta chains listed next were all sequenced from one sample in a study of spatial heterogeneity in lung cancer. Via MiXCR, TCRdb re-called the 5' RACE reads, giving one row per CDR3 protein. The repertoire has around 120,000 distinct CDR3 sequences, more than 9% of them found once; the top ten carry roughly 15%. The sample's time point: blood at routine non-recurrence follow-up after resection. Material for sequencing was whole RNA from tumor, nontumor lung or frozen PBMC, left unsorted. This specimen consisted of PBMCs, obtained at follow-up. These receptors all come from a male donor with early-stage non-small cell lung cancer.

In this sample, this clonotype turned up a few times. The chain combines TRBV28 with TRBJ1-2, with 7 nucleotides matching TRBD1. This CDR3 has 11 residues. The V gene end was trimmed by 7 bases and the J gene end by 4 bases; junction bases not matched to a gene: 0. Germline loops: CDR1 MDHEN, CDR2 SYDVKM. The CDR3 nucleotides are TGTGCCAGCAACAGGGGCTATGGCTACACCTTC. This translates into CASNRGYGYTF.

This clonotype was picked up many times. The V gene is TRBV25-1, the J gene TRBJ2-7, with 8 nucleotides matching TRBD2. CDR1 and CDR2 (germline): MGHDK, SYGVNS. V lost 5 bases, J lost 6 bases, and 6 bases stayed unmatched. This CDR3 has 13 residues. The CDR3 is CASSRGLVSEQYF. In DNA, the CDR3 is TGTGCCAGCAGTAGGGGACTAGTTAGCGAGCAGTACTTC.

The chain carries TRBV10-3 and TRBJ1-1; D unresolved. Germline V gene sequence: CDR1 ENHRY, CDR2 SYGVKD. The CDR3 is 14 residues long. The V and J ends lost 4 bases and 0 bases respectively, with 9 bases between them. The CDR3 bases are TGTGCCATCAGTGGCTCCACGGTGAACACTGAAGCTTTCTTT. This sequence encodes CAISGSTVNTEAFF.

The chain joins TRBV18 to TRBJ2-5, with 8 bases matching TRBD1. The V gene end was trimmed by 3 bases and the J gene end by 1 base; junction bases not matched to a gene: 7. Looked up from germline, CDR1 is KGHSH and CDR2 is LQKENI. The CDR3 totals 16 residues. CDR3 loop: CASSPGGRGLQETQYF. In nucleotides, the CDR3 is TGTGCCAGCTCACCGGGAGGCAGGGGGCTCCAAGAGACCCAGTACTTC. Complete variable domain (other parts from reference TRBV18 and TRBJ2-5): NAGVMQNPRHLVRRRGQEARLRCSPMKGHSHVYWYRQLPEEGLKFMVYLQKENIIDESGMPKERFSAEFPKEGPSILRIQQVVRGDSAAYFCASSPGGRGLQETQYFGPGTRLLVL.

Worth noting for this clonotype: The CDR3 carries no conserved terminal phenylalanine or tryptophan, so it likely arises from a read error. Because the CDR3's place on the DNA is in doubt, the DNA is left out and the CDR3 is given as listed by TCRdb. V gene TRBV20-1 combines with J gene TRBJ1-1; TRBD1, the D gene given by the table, was not confirmed from the DNA. The CDR3 has 12 amino acids, counting both end residues. CDR1 DFQATT and CDR2 SNEGSKA come from the germline V gene (reference sequence). The CDR3: CSASHPRYNRPI.

This clonotype was seen ten or more times. J is TRBJ1-1 and V is TRBV20-1; no definite D call. V gave up 0 bases and J gave up 2 bases, with 10 bases separating them. This CDR3 spans 14 amino acids. Germline V gene lookup returns CDR1 DFQATT and CDR2 SNEGSKA (reference sequence). The CDR3: CSARELGRNTEAFF. The CDR3 nucleotides read TGCAGTGCTAGAGAGCTAGGGCGTAACACTGAAGCTTTCTTT.

This sequence joins TRBV10-3 and TRBJ2-1, with D perhaps TRBD2 (5 bases). Trimming took off 5 bases at V and 5 bases at J, with 7 bases between the two ends. The germline V gene encodes CDR1 ENHRY and CDR2 SYGVKD. The CDR3 runs to 12 residues. Here the CDR3 reads CAISYGNNEQFF. CDR3 DNA sequence: TGTGCCATCAGTTACGGGAACAATGAGCAGTTCTTC.

The chain carries TRBV9 and TRBJ1-6; the D gene is possibly TRBD1 (5 bases). CDR3 length equals 16 residues. The germline V and J ends were trimmed by 0 bases and 10 bases, with 17 bases remaining between them. Germline V gene lookup returns CDR1 SGDLS and CDR2 YYNGEE. The CDR3 nucleotides are TGTGCCAGCAGCGTAGGTCCCCCCGGGACTTCATCACCCCTCCACTTT. It encodes CASSVGPPGTSSPLHF.

J is TRBJ2-7 and V is TRBV3-1; D remains unclear. The CDR3 consists of 13 residues. Germline V lookup: CDR1 LGHDT, CDR2 YNNKEL (reference sequence). V gave up 1 base and J gave up 4 bases, with 8 bases separating them. The CDR3 sequence is CASSQGLEYEQYF. CDR3 DNA sequence: TGTGCCAGCAGCCAAGGATTGGAGTACGAGCAGTACTTC.